Listed here are 25 T cell receptor beta chains from one sample, sequenced in a study of T-cell reconstitution after alpha-beta-depleted transplantation in children. During its preparation, the TCRbeta library received unique molecular identifiers. In TCRdb, the PCR reads were re-called with MiXCR into one record per CDR3 protein. The sample holds approximately 430,000 distinct CDR3 sequences, around 15% seen once. The specimen was PBMCs, mostly from graft donor cells, collected 360 days after TCRalphabeta/CD19-depleted stem cell transplant. These receptors were taken from a boy under two years old who had a stem cell transplant for Wiskott-Aldrich syndrome, so the T cells may come from the graft donor.

This clonotype showed up just a few times. The V and J genes are TRBV4-1 and TRBJ1-1; a possible D gene is TRBD1 (6 bases). CDR1 and CDR2 (germline): MGHRA, YSYEKL. Trimming cost V 0 bases and J 2 bases, with 13 bases left between them. The CDR3 has 16 amino acids. The CDR3, as DNA: TGCGCCAGCAGCCAAGACAGGGGACGGGCCAACACTGAAGCTTTCTTT. This translates into CASSQDRGRANTEAFF.

This clonotype was detected a few times. J is TRBJ2-3 and V is TRBV7-9; D is undetermined. This CDR3 spans 15 amino acids. Germline V gene data show CDR1 as SEHNR and CDR2 as FQNEAQ (reference sequence). Between the trimmed V and J ends, which lost 2 bases and 1 base, there was a span of 10 bases. The CDR3 bases are TGTGCCAGCAGCTTATTGTCCCGGGGCACAGATACGCAGTATTTT. As protein: CASSLLSRGTDTQYF. The full variable domain, with the rest looked up from reference TRBV7-9 and TRBJ2-3, is DTGVSQNPRHKITKRGQNVTFRCDPISEHNRLYWYRQTLGQGPEFLTYFQNEAQLEKSRLLSDRFSAERPKGSFSTLEIQRTEQGDSAMYLCASSLLSRGTDTQYFGPGTRLTVL.

This clonotype was picked up many times. The rearrangement joins TRBV6-2 or TRBV6-3 to TRBJ1-5, with TRBD1 matching over 7 bases. The junction had 20 bases not matched to a gene; V was cut back by 2 bases and J by 1 base. CDR3 length: 21 amino acids. Germline CDR1 reads MNHEY; CDR2 reads SVGEGT. The CDR3 loop reads CASSYPLRTYRGSESNQPQHF. The CDR3 nucleotides read TGTGCCAGCAGTTACCCACTTAGGACTTACAGGGGATCAGAGAGCAATCAGCCCCAGCATTTT.

V gene TRBV12-3 or TRBV12-4 combines with J gene TRBJ2-1; perhaps TRBD2 as D (6 bases). Trimming removed 2 bases at V and 9 bases at J, with 23 bases between. CDR3 length equals 17 residues. CDR3: CASSLPLSGVSRGEQFF. CDR3 in DNA: TGTGCCAGCAGTTTACCCCTTAGCGGAGTGAGCCGTGGTGAGCAGTTCTTC.

This chain links TRBV7-2 with TRBJ2-3, with TRBD2 matching 12 bases. The V gene end was trimmed by 3 bases and the J gene end by 1 base; junction bases not matched to a gene: 14. CDR3 length: 20 amino acids. The germline CDR1 and CDR2 sequences are SGHTA and FQGNSA. The chain's CDR3 is CASSLRTSGKRGGGTDTQYF. CDR3 DNA sequence: TGTGCCAGCAGCTTGCGGACTAGCGGGAAACGGGGAGGGGGCACAGATACGCAGTATTTT.

This sequence joins TRBV18 and TRBJ2-7; no clear D gene. Trimming took off 2 bases at V and 2 bases at J, with 10 bases between the two ends. This CDR3 has 14 residues. Germline lookup yields CDR1 KGHSH and CDR2 LQKENI. This CDR3 reads CASSPVVSTYEQYF. CDR3 nucleotides: TGTGCCAGCTCACCAGTAGTATCCACCTACGAGCAGTACTTC.

The sample holds one count of this clonotype. This chain connects TRBV19 to TRBJ1-6; TRBD1 matches 7 bases. This CDR3 spans 16 amino acids. The trim removed 6 bases at V and 0 bases at J, leaving 5 bases unmatched. CDR1 is LNHDA and CDR2 is SQIVND in the germline V gene (reference sequence). CDR3 protein: CASRQDRSSYNSPLHF. DNA of the CDR3: TGTGCCAGTAGACAGGACAGGAGCTCCTATAATTCACCCCTCCACTTT.

The chain joins TRBV6-5 to TRBJ2-1; D is perhaps TRBD2 (5 bases). Trimming pared 4 bases from V and 0 bases from J, leaving 10 bases between. The germline gives CDR1 MNHEY, CDR2 SVGAGI. This CDR3 is 15 amino acids long. This CDR3 is CASSLSGISYNEQFF. CDR3 nucleotide sequence: TGTGCCAGCAGTTTAAGCGGAATCTCCTACAATGAGCAGTTCTTC.

This rearrangement joins TRBV6-5 to TRBJ1-3; no reliable D call. Germline V lookup: CDR1 MNHEY, CDR2 SVGAGI. CDR3 size: 17 residues. The V and J ends lost 3 bases and 0 bases respectively, with 15 bases between them. This chain's CDR3 is CASSYGSRVFSGNTIYF. The DNA of the CDR3 is TGTGCCAGCAGTTATGGATCAAGGGTTTTCTCTGGAAACACCATATATTTT.

This clonotype was picked up a small number of times. The J gene is TRBJ1-3, the V gene TRBV12-3 or TRBV12-4; D not resolved. Trimming shortened V by 6 bases and J by 4 bases, and 13 bases separated the two germline ends. There are 14 residues in the CDR3. In DNA form, the CDR3 reads TGTGCCAGCAGATCCGTGGGTGGGGGAAACACCATATATTTT. Amino acid sequence: CASRSVGGGNTIYF.

This clonotype was seen more than once but under ten times. The V and J genes are TRBV5-1 and TRBJ2-5, with D hard to call. CDR1 is SGHRS and CDR2 is YFSETQ in the germline V gene. The CDR3 covers 16 residues. Trimming removed 5 bases at V and 4 bases at J, with 21 bases between. The CDR3 is CASSRAQTRPGETQYF. CDR3 in DNA: TGCGCCAGCAGTCGGGCCCAGACACGGCCCGGAGAGACCCAGTACTTC.

The CDR3 DNA is TGCGCCAGCAGTGAGGCGGTAGCGGGGAACACCGGGGAGCTGTTTTTT. Protein: CASSEAVAGNTGELFF. This sequence joins TRBV10-1 and TRBJ2-2; 7 positions agree with TRBD2. The CDR3 spans 16 residues. V lost 2 bases, J lost 1 base, and 4 bases stayed unmatched. Per the germline V gene, CDR1 is WNHNN and CDR2 is SYGVQD (reference sequence).

This clonotype turned up a few times. The chain links TRBV11-2 to TRBJ2-1, with 14 bases aligning to TRBD2. The ends lost 6 bases at V and 7 bases at J; junction bases unmatched: 8. CDR1 and CDR2 (germline): SGHAT, FQNNGV. CDR3 length: 16 amino acids. Written as DNA, the CDR3 is TGTGCCAGCAGAAGACTAGCGGGAGGGCCTCAGAATGAGCAGTTCTTC. Translated, it gives CASRRLAGGPQNEQFF.

The rearrangement links TRBV28 to TRBJ2-3; no reliable D call. The CDR3 has 12 residues. V shed 2 bases and J shed 8 bases, with 8 bases lying between them. Germline assignment: CDR1 MDHEN and CDR2 SYDVKM. In DNA, the CDR3 is TGTGCCAGCAGTTTAGGCATTGGTACGCAGTATTTT. This encodes CASSLGIGTQYF.

The gene calls are TRBV5-1 and TRBJ2-1; TRBD2 might be the D (5 bases). The germline V gene has CDR1 SGHRS and CDR2 YFSETQ. The CDR3 has 16 amino acids. V lost 0 bases to trimming and J lost 1 base, with 11 bases between them. The CDR3 bases are TGCGCCAGCAGCTTGGCTTTCCCGGGGTCCTACAATGAGCAGTTCTTC. This gives the protein CASSLAFPGSYNEQFF.

This rearrangement joins TRBV3-1 to TRBJ2-6; no definite D call. The V gene's germline CDR1 is LGHDT and CDR2 YNNKEL (reference sequence). This CDR3 is built from 13 residues. With 3 bases removed from V and 2 bases from J, the gap between germline ends came to 2 bases. The CDR3 DNA reads TGTGCCAGCAGCCATGCTGGGGCCAACGTCCTGACTTTC. Translating it yields CASSHAGANVLTF.

The chain uses TRBV20-1 and TRBJ2-5; the D gene is possibly TRBD2 (5 bases). This CDR3 spans 14 amino acids. The germline V gene has CDR1 DFQATT and CDR2 SNEGSKA (reference sequence). Trimming removed 2 bases at V and 5 bases at J, with 15 bases between. The CDR3, as DNA: TGCAGTGCTAGATTCGATAGGAGGTGGGAGACCCAGTACTTC. Amino acid sequence: CSARFDRRWETQYF.

This clonotype was observed a few times. The V gene is TRBV24-1, the J gene TRBJ1-1; TRBD1 aligns across 12 bases. The CDR3 has 15 residues. Unmatched junction bases numbered 6, after V lost 4 bases and J lost 7 bases. Germline CDR1 and CDR2: KGHDR and SFDVKD. CDR3 nucleotides: TGTGCCACCAGTGAACGGGGACAGGGGGCGGGTGAAGCTTTCTTT. This sequence encodes CATSERGQGAGEAFF.

This chain links TRBV12-3 or TRBV12-4 with TRBJ1-3, with a tentative D call TRBD1 (5 bases). The CDR3 is made up of 14 amino acids. V gave up 5 bases and J gave up 4 bases, with 12 bases separating them. The CDR3 here is CASSTGRRGNTIYF. In nucleotides, the CDR3 is TGTGCCAGCAGTACGGGACGGCGGGGAAACACCATATATTTT.

The V and J genes are TRBV6-1 and TRBJ2-7, with a tentative D call TRBD2 (6 bases). Germline-derived CDR1 and CDR2 are MNHNS and SASEGT. CDR3 length equals 16 residues. The V end lost 6 bases, the J end lost 3 bases, and 21 bases lay between the germline ends. The CDR3 region is CASSQRGGGYIYEQYF. The CDR3 DNA reads as TGTGCCAGCAGCCAAAGGGGCGGAGGGTATATCTACGAGCAGTACTTC.

This clonotype occurred many times. CDR3 in amino acids: CASSFGNRGPAYEQYF. For the CDR3, the DNA is TGTGCCAGCAGCTTCGGAAACAGGGGCCCTGCCTACGAGCAGTACTTC. The chain couples TRBV5-6 to TRBJ2-7; TRBD1 aligns across 7 bases. Germline CDR1 and CDR2: SGHDT and YYEEEE. V lost 2 bases, J lost 2 bases, and 10 bases stayed unmatched. The CDR3 extends over 16 amino acids.

This clonotype was observed a single time. The J gene is TRBJ2-2, the V gene TRBV5-1; possible D gene TRBD1, 5 bases. The CDR3 contains 14 residues. From germline, CDR1 is SGHRS and CDR2 YFSETQ. V gave up 0 bases and J gave up 7 bases, with 10 bases separating them. The CDR3 DNA follows: TGCGCCAGCAGCTTGGAACAGGACATCGGGGAGCTGTTTTTT. Residues: CASSLEQDIGELFF.

This clonotype was observed a few times. The rearrangement joins TRBV25-1 to TRBJ2-1; 7 nucleotides agree with TRBD1. The length of the CDR3 is 17 residues. With 0 bases clipped from V and 5 bases from J, the junction kept 10 bases outside the gene matches. CDR1 MGHDK and CDR2 SYGVNS come from the germline V gene. The CDR3 region has the DNA TGTGCCAGCAGTGAATATATTCAGGGACAGACCGACAATGAGCAGTTCTTC. It specifies CASSEYIQGQTDNEQFF.

This clonotype was seen a few times. The chain combines TRBV28 with TRBJ2-2; D is unresolved. This CDR3 has 13 residues. V was shortened by 7 bases and J by 4 bases, with 10 bases between the two germline ends. Germline CDR1 is MDHEN and CDR2 is SYDVKM. The CDR3 loop reads CASISGVTGELFF. As DNA, the CDR3 is TGTGCCAGCATAAGTGGGGTCACCGGGGAGCTGTTTTTT. The full variable domain, completed using reference TRBV28 and TRBJ2-2, is DVKVTQSSRYLVKRTGEKVFLECVQDMDHENMFWYRQDPGLGLRLIYFSYDVKMKEKGDIPEGYSVSREKKERFSLILESASTNQTSMYLCASISGVTGELFFGEGSRLTVL.

The chain uses TRBV7-2 and TRBJ2-5, with D possibly being TRBD1 (5 bases). V lost 1 base and J 3 bases, leaving 9 bases between the germline ends. This CDR3 comprises 14 residues. Germline V gives CDR1 SGHTA, CDR2 FQGNSA. The CDR3 sequence: CASSLGGREETQYF. The CDR3 DNA reads TGTGCCAGCAGCTTAGGCGGCAGGGAAGAGACCCAGTACTTC.